These 19 T cell receptor beta chains were all obtained from the same sample, sequenced in a study of blood T cell repertoires in COVID-19. Repertoires were generated with immunoSEQ multiplex PCR, while TCRdb's copy carries only in-frame clones and drops some. This table holds under 150,000 clones, approximately 85% found once. Sequencing used peripheral blood. These receptors all come from a man aged 40-50 years with acute or convalescent COVID-19.

The V call is TRBV7-9, the J call TRBJ2-4, with 8 bases fitting TRBD1. Per the germline V gene, CDR1 is SEHNR and CDR2 is FQNEAQ (reference sequence). The CDR3 length is 16 residues. V lost 5 bases to trimming and J lost 0 bases; unmatched junction nucleotides: 6. CDR3 coding DNA: TGTGCCAGCAGCCGAGGACAGGGATTAGCCAAAAACATTCAGTACTTC. It encodes CASSRGQGLAKNIQYF.

This clone came up a few times. The chain couples TRBV28 to TRBJ2-7; D not resolved. Trimming stripped 8 bases from V and 0 bases from J, with 11 bases between. Per germline, CDR1 MDHEN and CDR2 SYDVKM. CDR3 length equals 13 residues. CDR3 residues: CASDNPSSYEQYF. CDR3 sequence (DNA): TGTGCCAGCGATAACCCGAGCTCCTACGAGCAGTACTTC.

DNA for the CDR3: TGTGCCAGCAGCTTACCCTCCACAGATACGCAGTATTTT. This encodes CASSLPSTDTQYF. V is TRBV7-9 and J is TRBJ2-3; D remains ambiguous. Germline assignment: CDR1 SEHNR and CDR2 FQNEAQ (reference sequence). The CDR3 runs to 13 residues. The V end lost 2 bases, the J end lost 2 bases, and 5 bases lay between the germline ends.

The gene calls are TRBV7-6 and TRBJ2-7; TRBD2 matches 7 bases. The V gene's germline CDR1 is SGHVS and CDR2 FNYEAQ. The trim removed 5 bases at V and 2 bases at J, leaving 6 bases unmatched. There are 14 residues in the CDR3. The CDR3 reads CASSPRGGAYEQYF. For the CDR3, the DNA is TGTGCCAGCAGCCCCCGTGGGGGGGCCTACGAGCAGTACTTC.

This chain links TRBV3-1 (or the pseudogene TRBV3-2) with TRBJ2-1, with 8 bases fitting TRBD2. This CDR3 region has 15 residues. With 2 bases clipped from V and 7 bases from J, the junction kept 7 bases outside the gene matches. Looked up from germline, CDR1 is LGHDT and CDR2 is YNNKEL (reference sequence). The CDR3 spells CASSQTGGARNEQFF. For the CDR3, the DNA is TGTGCCAGCAGCCAAACGGGGGGGGCTAGAAATGAGCAGTTCTTC.

The chain recombines TRBV9 with TRBJ1-6; 7 positions match TRBD1. The V gene's germline CDR1 is SGDLS and CDR2 YYNGEE. Germline trimming cut 4 bases from V and 3 bases from J; bases unmatched to any gene: 10. This CDR3 region has 17 residues. The CDR3 DNA sequence: TGTGCCAGCAGCCCAGGGGGGCAGCCCTTCTATAATTCACCCCTCCACTTT. This sequence encodes CASSPGGQPFYNSPLHF.

V usage is TRBV6-5 and J usage is TRBJ1-4; a possible D gene is TRBD1 (6 bases). The CDR3 is 14 amino acids. Trimming cost V 5 bases and J 7 bases, with 14 bases left between them. In germline, CDR1 is MNHEY, CDR2 SVGAGI. The CDR3 here is CASSPQGIVEKLFF. DNA for the CDR3: TGTGCCAGCAGTCCTCAGGGGATAGTTGAAAAACTGTTTTTT.

This clone was seen a handful of times. V and J are TRBV3-1 (or the pseudogene TRBV3-2) and TRBJ1-2; 7 positions match TRBD1. Germline CDR1 and CDR2: LGHDT and YNNKEL (reference sequence). The J segment lost 4 bases and the V segment lost 3 bases, leaving 8 bases of the junction unmatched. This CDR3 region has 15 residues. DNA of the CDR3: TGTGCCAGCAGCCATTTTGAGGGGGCGTCCTATGGCTACACCTTC. Its protein product is CASSHFEGASYGYTF.

The chain has TRBV19 and TRBJ1-4, with 8 nucleotides matching TRBD1. This CDR3 contains 14 residues. CDR1 is LNHDA and CDR2 is SQIVND in the germline V gene (reference sequence). V shed 7 bases and J 8 bases; nucleotides not matched to a gene: 9. CDR3 nucleotide sequence: TGTGCCAGTAATGGAGACAGGGGAGTGGAAAAACTGTTTTTT. Translated, it gives CASNGDRGVEKLFF.

The chain carries TRBV7-9 and TRBJ2-3; 9 nucleotides align to TRBD2. Germline-derived CDR1 and CDR2 are SEHNR and FQNEAQ (reference sequence). Trimming took 5 bases from V and 3 from J; bases not matched to a gene: 6. The CDR3 runs to 15 residues. In DNA, the CDR3 is TGTGCCAGCAGCCCAAGCGGGGGGTGGACAGATACGCAGTATTTT. Translation: CASSPSGGWTDTQYF.

The chain links TRBV6-2 or TRBV6-3 to TRBJ2-7, with 9 positions matching TRBD2. The CDR3 has 16 amino acids. The V gene's germline CDR1 is MNHEY and CDR2 SVGEGT. The ends lost 6 bases at V and 0 bases at J; junction bases unmatched: 9. CDR3 sequence reads: CASSRGTSWSSYEQYF. In DNA form, the CDR3 reads TGTGCCAGCAGCCGAGGGACTAGCTGGAGCTCCTACGAGCAGTACTTC.

This rearrangement joins TRBV4-1 to TRBJ1-4, with D maybe TRBD1 (5 bases). CDR1 and CDR2 from the germline V gene are MGHRA and YSYEKL. V lost 4 bases and J 14 bases, leaving 17 bases between the germline ends. The CDR3 contains 13 residues. The CDR3 DNA reads as TGCGCCAGCAGCCCCGTTTCTGCGGGGCCCCTGTTTTTT. Its protein product is CASSPVSAGPLFF.

This clone was observed a single time. The gene calls are TRBV10-3 and TRBJ2-3; TRBD2 aligns across 11 bases. This CDR3 is 16 amino acids long. J was trimmed by 4 bases and V by 0 bases; bases with no gene match: 3. In germline, CDR1 is ENHRY, CDR2 SYGVKD. Here the CDR3 reads CAISESRLAGSDTQYF. The CDR3 bases are TGTGCCATCAGTGAGTCCCGACTAGCGGGGTCAGATACGCAGTATTTT.

The V and J genes are TRBV3-1 (or the pseudogene TRBV3-2) and TRBJ2-3, with 7 positions matching TRBD1. This CDR3 is 18 amino acids long. Per the germline V gene, CDR1 is LGHDT and CDR2 is YNNKEL (reference sequence). V lost 6 bases and J lost 2; bases outside the gene matches: 17. CDR3 amino acids: CASSDQSPTGFDTDTQYF. The CDR3 nucleotides are TGTGCCAGCAGTGACCAGTCCCCGACAGGGTTCGACACAGATACGCAGTATTTT.

The chain carries TRBV7-8 and TRBJ2-7, with D possibly TRBD1 on 5 matching bases. Trimming stripped 1 base from V and 5 bases from J, with 15 bases between. This CDR3 has 15 amino acids. Germline assignment: CDR1 SGHVS and CDR2 FQNEAQ. In DNA, the CDR3 is TGTGCCAGCAGCTTAGGGACAACCATGAGCAACGAGCAGTACTTC. Residues: CASSLGTTMSNEQYF.

This clone was seen just once. The chain employs TRBV27 and TRBJ1-1; D gene uncertain. The CDR3 sequence is 16 residues long. Germline V gives CDR1 MNHEY, CDR2 SMNVEV (reference sequence). The ends were cut back, 4 bases at V and 1 base at J, with 16 bases in the middle. The CDR3: CASSSPTGFTNTEAFF. The CDR3 region has the DNA TGTGCCAGCAGTTCCCCGACGGGGTTCACGAACACTGAAGCTTTCTTT.

V is TRBV27 and J is TRBJ1-5; perhaps TRBD1 as D (6 bases). Looked up from germline, CDR1 is MNHEY and CDR2 is SMNVEV (reference sequence). The CDR3 sequence is 11 residues long. This CDR3 reads CATGLNQPQHF. The CDR3 bases are TGTGCTACAGGGCTCAATCAGCCCCAGCATTTT.

A few counts support this clone. The V gene is TRBV18, the J gene TRBJ2-7; 9 positions agree with TRBD2. The CDR3 length is 16 residues. Germline values: CDR1 KGHSH, CDR2 LQKENI. Trimming cost V 2 bases and J 5 bases; bases outside gene matches: 10. DNA for the CDR3: TGTGCCAGCTCACCAATGATGGCTAGCGGGGAAGACGAGCAGTACTTC. This encodes CASSPMMASGEDEQYF.

This clone was recorded only once. The chain carries TRBV5-4 and TRBJ2-3; 9 bases align to TRBD2. CDR1 and CDR2 from the germline V gene are SGHNT and YYREEE (reference sequence). V trimming: 0 bases; J trimming: 5 bases; junction bases outside the gene matches: 7. The CDR3 is 16 residues long. CDR3 protein: CASSLGPGLAIDTQYF. Here the CDR3 DNA reads TGTGCCAGCAGCTTGGGACCGGGACTAGCCATAGATACGCAGTATTTT.